The next 7 T cell receptor beta chains were all read from a single sample in a study of CD8 T cells in ankylosing spondylitis. TCRdb re-called the 5' RACE reads through MiXCR, storing one row per CDR3 protein. There are 45,000 to 60,000 distinct CDR3 sequences in the sample; approximately 8% occur only once, and about 8.5% lies in the top ten. Sequencing was performed on blood, either unsorted or a sorted T cell fraction (not recorded which). Receptor source: a female donor with ankylosing spondylitis or in good health (not recorded which).

Ten or more counts support this clonotype. V is TRBV5-1 and J is TRBJ1-1; D might be TRBD1 (6 bases). Trimming left V 2 bases short and J 3 bases short, with 11 bases between. Germline V gene data show CDR1 as SGHRS and CDR2 as YFSETQ. The CDR3 is 14 residues long. CDR3 nucleotide sequence: TGCGCCAGCAGCTTCACGGGGGGGCACACTGAAGCTTTCTTT. Encoded protein: CASSFTGGHTEAFF.

On this clonotype itself: A junction end diverges from the germline sequence, so it may reflect a read error. The chain is built from TRBV20-1 and TRBJ2-7, with D possibly matching TRBD1 (6 bases). CDR3 length: 12 amino acids. Germline V CDR1 and CDR2: DFQATT, SNEGSKA (reference sequence). The CDR3 DNA sequence: TGCAGTGCTACGGACAGCTCCTCCGAGCAGTACTTC. Translation: CSATDSSSEQYF.

In this sample, this clonotype turned up many times. The gene calls are TRBV5-1 and TRBJ2-3; D gene unclear. This CDR3 has 13 residues. Trimming shortened V by 2 bases and J by 6 bases, and 10 bases separated the two germline ends. Germline loops: CDR1 SGHRS, CDR2 YFSETQ. The CDR3 loop is CASSFTGMDTQYF. The CDR3 nucleotides read TGCGCCAGCAGCTTCACGGGTATGGATACGCAGTATTTT.

This clonotype was seen ten or more times. The rearrangement links TRBV5-1 to TRBJ2-2; no firm D call. The V gene lost 1 base and the J gene lost 4 bases, with 11 bases spanning the gap. The CDR3 has 15 amino acids. Germline CDR1 SGHRS, CDR2 YFSETQ. CDR3 in amino acids: CASSLRDRATGELFF. CDR3 bases: TGCGCCAGCAGCTTGCGAGATCGGGCCACCGGGGAGCTGTTTTTT.

In this sample, this clonotype turned up a few times. The rearrangement uses TRBV2 and TRBJ1-2, with 8 bases that match TRBD1. The germline V gene has CDR1 SNHLY and CDR2 FYNNEI. V gave up 4 bases and J gave up 3 bases; unmatched junction bases: 4. This CDR3 comprises 14 residues. The CDR3 spells CASSGQGMDYGYTF. The DNA for the CDR3 is TGTGCCAGCAGTGGACAGGGGATGGACTATGGCTACACCTTC.

The J gene is TRBJ2-5, the V gene TRBV5-1; D gene unclear. V lost 6 bases, J lost 3 bases, and 6 bases lay in between. The CDR3 totals 11 residues. Germline V gene sequence: CDR1 SGHRS, CDR2 YFSETQ. The CDR3 loop reads CASKGEETQYF. CDR3 in DNA: TGCGCCAGCAAGGGCGAAGAGACCCAGTACTTC.

This clonotype appeared many times. CDR3 region: CSASGLRGNTEAFF. CDR3 nucleotides: TGCAGTGCTAGCGGTCTTAGGGGAAACACTGAAGCTTTCTTT. The V call is TRBV20-1, the J call TRBJ1-1; weak D call: TRBD1 (5 bases). This CDR3 is 14 amino acids long. Germline-derived CDR1 and CDR2 are DFQATT and SNEGSKA (reference sequence). The V end lost 3 bases, the J end lost 2 bases, and 13 bases lay between the germline ends.